This TCR beta chain was identified in a study of human T cells and chemical hapten exposure. Study at large: Alopecia areata, totalis and universalis patients, mostly female, were included.

TCRdb passed the RACE reads through MiXCR, listing each CDR3 protein once. This table has 80,000 to 100,000 distinct CDR3 sequences, about 8% appearing once. Time point indicated: patch test 1, 2 weeks after DPC sensitization. Treatment of the sample: therapeutic diphenylcyclopropenone sensitization with weekly scalp DPC. V gave up 1 base and J gave up 0 bases, with 19 bases separating them. Germline V gene sequence: CDR1 SGHTA, CDR2 FQGNSA. The CDR3 loop spans 19 amino acids. The sample was whole blood, taken in connection with sensitization to the hapten diphenylcyclopropenone (DPC). The chain recombines TRBV7-2 with TRBJ1-3; maybe TRBD1 (5 bases). This TCR derives from a woman aged 30 to 39 with alopecia areata. Some clones in this sample may be carry-over from other donors' samples. This CDR3 is CASSLEEGRRGFSGNTIYF. In DNA form, the CDR3 reads TGTGCCAGCAGCTTAGAGGAGGGTCGGCGGGGGTTCTCTGGAAACACCATATATTTT.